Shown below are 32 T cell receptor beta chains from a single sample sequenced in a study of cytomegalovirus exposure and HLA in healthy donors. In the PCR, 60 Vbeta and 13 Jbeta primers were used. Assay used: immunoSEQ multiplex PCR; TCRdb lists only in-frame clones, some missing. The sample holds around 190,000 clones; roughly 85% are singletons and the top ten take 0.69%. The sample was PBMCs. These receptors were taken from a woman in her forties in good health and CMV-seronegative.

CDR3 amino acids: CASSAQDRGAPNSPLHF. The CDR3 coding sequence is TGTGCCAGCAGCGCCCAGGACAGGGGGGCTCCGAATTCACCCCTCCACTTT. The chain recombines TRBV9 with TRBJ1-6; 10 bases align to TRBD1. The CDR3 contains 17 residues. V lost 3 bases to trimming and J lost 7 bases; unmatched junction nucleotides: 10. Germline V gene data show CDR1 as SGDLS and CDR2 as YYNGEE.

The chain employs TRBV7-9 and TRBJ2-4, with 8 bases lining up with TRBD2. The CDR3 extends over 15 amino acids. V lost 4 bases, J lost 8 bases, and 10 bases stayed unmatched. Germline CDR1 reads SEHNR; CDR2 reads FQNEAQ (reference sequence). The CDR3 region has the DNA TGTGCCAGCAGCTCAACGACGGGAGGGAGGGACATTCAGTACTTC. It codes for CASSSTTGGRDIQYF.

This chain connects TRBV7-9 to TRBJ1-2; possibly TRBD1 for D (6 bases). From germline, CDR1 is SEHNR and CDR2 FQNEAQ (reference sequence). Between the trimmed V and J ends, which lost 7 bases and 7 bases, there was a span of 31 bases. The CDR3 runs 18 residues. CDR3 region: CASIQVSWTASLFGGYTF. In DNA, the CDR3 is TGTGCCAGCATCCAAGTAAGCTGGACAGCTAGTCTTTTTGGTGGCTACACCTTC.

The chain recombines TRBV27 with TRBJ2-1, with 8 positions matching TRBD2. The CDR3 extends over 18 amino acids. Germline loops: CDR1 MNHEY, CDR2 SMNVEV (reference sequence). The ends lost 7 bases at V and 2 bases at J; junction bases unmatched: 16. CDR3 amino acids: CASNLPRGGGPPYNEQFF. CDR3 bases: TGTGCCAGCAATCTCCCCCGGGGGGGAGGACCCCCCTACAATGAGCAGTTCTTC.

CDR3 sequence: CASRTPGGEQYF. For the CDR3, the DNA is TGTGCCAGCCGGACCCCGGGCGGGGAGCAGTACTTC. This chain joins TRBV27 and TRBJ2-7, with D maybe TRBD2 (5 bases). The germline V gene has CDR1 MNHEY and CDR2 SMNVEV (reference sequence). Trimming cost V 8 bases and J 7 bases, with 15 bases left between them. The CDR3 is 12 amino acids.

Here the CDR3 DNA reads TGTGCCAGCAGTTACTTCCTAGCGGGAGCAAACATTCAGTACTTC. Translating gives CASSYFLAGANIQYF. This chain links TRBV6-5 with TRBJ2-4; 10 positions agree with TRBD2. Germline CDR1 is MNHEY and CDR2 is SVGAGI. This CDR3 comprises 15 residues. V was pared by 1 base and J by 6 bases, with 3 bases of the junction left unmatched.

This rearrangement joins TRBV5-6 to TRBJ1-1; D gene unclear. V lost 0 bases and J 3 bases, leaving 6 bases between the germline ends. Germline V lookup: CDR1 SGHDT, CDR2 YYEEEE. This CDR3 region has 13 residues. CDR3 region: CASSLGADTEAFF. CDR3 nucleotides: TGTGCCAGCAGCTTGGGTGCGGACACTGAAGCTTTCTTT.

This clone was observed a few times. This chain connects TRBV11-1 to TRBJ1-1; D perhaps matches TRBD1 (5 bases). Trimming stripped 3 bases from V and 4 bases from J, with 15 bases between. CDR1 is SGHAT and CDR2 is FQDESV in the germline V gene (reference sequence). This CDR3 has 15 residues. CDR3: CASSFGGAGATEAFF. The CDR3 region has the DNA TGTGCCAGCAGCTTCGGAGGGGCCGGCGCCACTGAAGCTTTCTTT.

In its sample, this clone was seen a few times. The chain joins TRBV5-1 to TRBJ2-7; 7 positions agree with TRBD1. CDR1 and CDR2 from the germline V gene are SGHRS and YFSETQ. This CDR3 contains 14 residues. Trimming took 4 bases from V and 3 from J; bases not matched to a gene: 7. The CDR3 loop is CASSPAAGGYEQYF. Written as DNA, the CDR3 is TGCGCCAGCAGCCCCGCGGCAGGGGGCTACGAGCAGTACTTC.

The chain has TRBV5-1 and TRBJ1-1; 8 nucleotides match TRBD1. The CDR3 is 12 residues long. CDR1 and CDR2 (germline): SGHRS, YFSETQ. V shed 7 bases and J 4 bases; nucleotides not matched to a gene: 3. The CDR3 DNA follows: TGCGCCAGCGGACAGGGATCCACTGAAGCTTTCTTT. This encodes CASGQGSTEAFF.

The genes are TRBV11-2 and TRBJ2-1; TRBD1 agrees at 7 bases. The V gene end was trimmed by 5 bases and the J gene end by 6 bases; junction bases not matched to a gene: 10. Germline V gives CDR1 SGHAT, CDR2 FQNNGV. The CDR3 spans 15 residues. The CDR3 coding sequence is TGTGCCAGCAGCCGTCAGGGGGTTCGAGGCAATGAGCAGTTCTTC. This gives the protein CASSRQGVRGNEQFF.

The chain carries TRBV5-5 and TRBJ1-5, with TRBD1 as a possible D gene (5 bases). The CDR3 covers 12 residues. V was clipped by 2 bases and J by 7 bases, with 7 bases between them. The germline V gene has CDR1 SGHKS and CDR2 YYEKEE (reference sequence). The CDR3 coding sequence is TGTGCCAGCAGCTTACGGGGGCAGCCCCAGCATTTT. This gives the protein CASSLRGQPQHF.

This clone has only one observation. The chain uses TRBV6-4 and TRBJ2-1; the D gene is possibly TRBD2 (7 bases). The germline V and J ends were trimmed by 4 bases and 6 bases, with 19 bases remaining between them. CDR1 MRHNA and CDR2 SNTAGT come from the germline V gene. This CDR3 has 16 amino acids. The CDR3 bases are TGTGCCAGCAGTGTCACGGGGGGCGGATTTATCAATGAGCAGTTCTTC. Protein: CASSVTGGGFINEQFF.

The rearrangement uses TRBV9 and TRBJ2-1, with 9 bases that match TRBD1. Losses at the gene ends were 4 bases for V and 5 bases for J; bases not matched to a gene: 10. The germline V gene has CDR1 SGDLS and CDR2 YYNGEE. The CDR3 covers 16 residues. The CDR3 nucleotides are TGTGCCAGCAGCATACAGGGGGCGTTGGACCACAATGAGCAGTTCTTC. Translation gives CASSIQGALDHNEQFF. The full variable domain, in which reference TRBV9 and TRBJ2-1 provide the parts outside the CDR3, is DSGVTQTPKHLITATGQRVTLRCSPRSGDLSVYWYQQSLDQGLQFLIQYYNGEERAKGNILERFSAQQFPDLHSELNLSSLELGDSALYFCASSIQGALDHNEQFFGPGTRLTVL.

This rearrangement joins TRBV4-1 to TRBJ2-7; tentatively, D is TRBD2 (6 bases). CDR3 length: 17 residues. Trimming took off 0 bases at V and 1 base at J, with 16 bases between the two ends. Per germline, CDR1 MGHRA and CDR2 YSYEKL. CDR3 nucleotides: TGCGCCAGCAGCCAAGATGGCAACAGCGGGTGGTCCTACGAGCAGTACTTC. Its translation is CASSQDGNSGWSYEQYF.

In regard to this clone: Other nucleotide sequences in the sample specify the same CDR3. The chain couples TRBV5-1 to TRBJ1-1, with D unclear. V was trimmed by 0 bases and J by 1 base, leaving 7 bases between them. The V gene's germline CDR1 is SGHRS and CDR2 YFSETQ. CDR3 length: 14 amino acids. CDR3 amino acids: CASSLAAGNTEAFF. The CDR3 nucleotides read TGCGCCAGCAGCTTGGCTGCGGGGAACACTGAAGCTTTCTTT.

This clone was counted once. The J gene is TRBJ2-1, the V gene TRBV5-4, with 10 bases identical to TRBD2. This CDR3 is 12 amino acids long. Germline V gene data show CDR1 as SGHNT and CDR2 as YYREEE (reference sequence). With 4 bases clipped from V and 10 bases from J, the junction kept 2 bases outside the gene matches. Written as DNA, the CDR3 is TGTGCCAGCAGCGTGGGACTAGCGGAGCAGTTCTTC. Protein sequence: CASSVGLAEQFF. Full variable domain (rest looked up from reference TRBV5-4 and TRBJ2-1): ETGVTQSPTHLIKTRGQQVTLRCSSQSGHNTVSWYQQALGQGPQFIFQYYREEENGRGNFPPRFSGLQFPNYSSELNVNALELDDSALYLCASSVGLAEQFFGPGTRLTVL.

The chain joins TRBV7-2 to TRBJ1-4; tentatively, D is TRBD1 (5 bases). This CDR3 contains 14 residues. Germline V gene lookup returns CDR1 SGHTA and CDR2 FQGNSA. The V end was cut by 5 bases, the J end by 7 bases, with 14 bases between. The CDR3: CASSTGGGREKLFF. CDR3 DNA sequence: TGTGCCAGCAGCACGGGGGGGGGTCGTGAAAAACTGTTTTTT. Full variable domain (rest looked up from reference TRBV7-2 and TRBJ1-4): GAGVSQSPSNKVTEKGKDVELRCDPISGHTALYWYRQSLGQGLEFLIYFQGNSAPDKSGLPSDRFSAERTGGSVSTLTIQRTQQEDSAVYLCASSTGGGREKLFFGSGTQLSVL.

J is TRBJ1-1 and V is TRBV14; D uncertain. V lost 1 base to trimming and J lost 11 bases, with 14 bases between them. In germline, CDR1 is SGHDN, CDR2 FVKESK. The CDR3 loop spans 13 amino acids. CDR3 sequence (DNA): TGTGCCAGCAGCCAAGTCCCCTCGGGTGCCGCTTTCTTT. Encoded protein: CASSQVPSGAAFF.

This sequence joins TRBV7-6 and TRBJ2-2; 11 positions agree with TRBD2. From germline, CDR1 is SGHVS and CDR2 FNYEAQ. After removal of 5 bases from V and 6 bases from J, the junction contained 8 bases not matched to a gene. This CDR3 is 16 amino acids long. The CDR3 bases are TGTGCCAGCAGCCCGCCTAGCGGGGGGCGGGCCGGGGAGCTGTTTTTT. Translated, it gives CASSPPSGGRAGELFF.

The chain combines TRBV19 with TRBJ2-7; a weak D match, TRBD2 (6 bases). Trimming cost V 5 bases and J 1 base, with 12 bases left between them. The CDR3 is made up of 14 amino acids. Per germline, CDR1 LNHDA and CDR2 SQIVND (reference sequence). This CDR3 is CASSLPGESYEQYF. Written as DNA, the CDR3 is TGTGCCAGTAGTCTCCCGGGAGAGTCCTACGAGCAGTACTTC.

The V gene is TRBV11-2, the J gene TRBJ1-2; no definite D call. This CDR3 spans 15 amino acids. The ends were cut back, 6 bases at V and 0 bases at J, with 14 bases in the middle. Germline-derived CDR1 and CDR2 are SGHAT and FQNNGV. CDR3 sequence: CASSSSPQANYGYTF. CDR3 DNA sequence: TGTGCCAGCAGTTCGAGCCCCCAAGCTAACTATGGCTACACCTTC.

V is TRBV7-2 and J is TRBJ2-2; a possible D gene is TRBD2 (6 bases). CDR3 size: 14 residues. The V and J ends lost 1 base and 3 bases respectively, with 6 bases between them. CDR1 SGHTA and CDR2 FQGNSA come from the germline V gene. The CDR3 is CASSLVADTGELFF. CDR3 DNA sequence: TGTGCCAGCAGCTTAGTAGCGGACACCGGGGAGCTGTTTTTT.

This chain joins TRBV7-2 and TRBJ2-5; 7 nucleotides line up with TRBD2. The junction had 7 bases not matched to a gene; V was cut back by 2 bases and J by 4 bases. The CDR3 is made up of 15 amino acids. The germline gives CDR1 SGHTA, CDR2 FQGNSA. For the CDR3, the DNA is TGTGCCAGCAGCTTAAGCGGGAAGGTTGGAGAGACCCAGTACTTC. Encoded protein: CASSLSGKVGETQYF.

The V and J genes are TRBV7-8 and TRBJ1-2, with D possibly TRBD1 on 5 matching bases. Germline CDR1 reads SGHVS; CDR2 reads FQNEAQ. The V end was cut by 5 bases, the J end by 2 bases, with 12 bases between. This CDR3 contains 14 residues. CDR3 region: CASSIGGVNYGYTF. The CDR3 nucleotides read TGTGCCAGCAGCATCGGAGGGGTAAACTATGGCTACACCTTC. The complete variable domain, with remaining parts taken from reference TRBV7-8 and TRBJ1-2, reads GAGVSQSPRYKVAKRGQDVALRCDPISGHVSLFWYQQALGQGPEFLTYFQNEAQLDKSGLPSDRFFAERPEGSVSTLKIQRTQQEDSAVYLCASSIGGVNYGYTFGSGTRLTVV.

The table lists this clone with a count of one. The V and J genes are TRBV5-1 and TRBJ2-3; TRBD2 aligns across 11 bases. The V gene's germline CDR1 is SGHRS and CDR2 YFSETQ. The V gene end was trimmed by 4 bases and the J gene end by 5 bases; junction bases not matched to a gene: 15. CDR3 size: 18 residues. CDR3 sequence: CASSPGTSGSRGGDTQYF. In DNA form, the CDR3 reads TGCGCCAGCAGCCCTGGGACTAGCGGATCCAGGGGGGGAGATACGCAGTATTTT.

The J gene is TRBJ1-3, the V gene TRBV10-3; TRBD1 agrees at 7 bases. The CDR3 runs to 15 residues. The germline V gene has CDR1 ENHRY and CDR2 SYGVKD. The V segment lost 6 bases and the J segment 3 bases; nucleotides outside the gene matches: 8. The CDR3 protein is CAISYDREFGNTIYF. CDR3 coding DNA: TGTGCCATCAGCTACGACAGGGAATTTGGAAACACCATATATTTT.

This chain uses TRBV2 with TRBJ1-2, with 8 bases aligning to TRBD1. The germline V gene encodes CDR1 SNHLY and CDR2 FYNNEI. The length of the CDR3 is 15 residues. The trim removed 8 bases at V and 8 bases at J, leaving 16 bases unmatched. The chain's CDR3 is CASLVDRGPKRGYTF. In nucleotides, the CDR3 is TGTGCCAGCCTGGTCGACAGGGGCCCTAAAAGAGGCTACACCTTC.

This rearrangement joins TRBV27 to TRBJ2-5; 11 positions match TRBD2. This CDR3 spans 15 amino acids. V shed 3 bases, J shed 11 bases, and the junction held 11 bases outside the gene matches. CDR1 and CDR2 from the germline V gene are MNHEY and SMNVEV (reference sequence). The CDR3 DNA sequence: TGTGCCAGCAGTTTTTCCGCCGGGACTAGCGGAGGGCAGTACTTC. It yields the protein CASSFSAGTSGGQYF.

V gene TRBV6-4 combines with J gene TRBJ2-2, with D hard to call. Germline CDR1 and CDR2: MRHNA and SNTAGT. CDR3 size: 15 residues. V lost 2 bases and J 6 bases, leaving 13 bases between the germline ends. The CDR3 bases are TGTGCCAGCAGTGACGGCCAAAACAACGCCGGGGAGCTGTTTTTT. Translating it yields CASSDGQNNAGELFF.

On this clone: The junction does not match germline at one end; this may be a read error. The CDR3 here is CASSSGQGGTGEPFF. As DNA, the CDR3 is TGTGCTAGCAGCTCGGGACAGGGCGGCACCGGGGAGCCGTTTTTT. The chain links TRBV7-7 to TRBJ2-2; 9 bases agree with TRBD1. The germline gives CDR1 SSHAT, CDR2 FNYEAQ (reference sequence). The CDR3 is made up of 15 amino acids. The full variable domain, in which reference TRBV7-7 and TRBJ2-2 provide the parts outside the CDR3, is GAGVSQSPRYKVTKRGQDVTLRCDPISSHATLYWYQQALGQGPEFLTYFNYEAQPDKSGLPSDRFSAERPEGSISTLTIQRTEQRDSAMYRCASSSGQGGTGEPFFGEGSRLTVL.

Only one count was recorded for this clone. J is TRBJ2-7 and V is TRBV5-6; 8 bases are shared with TRBD1. This CDR3 comprises 12 residues. Looked up from germline, CDR1 is SGHDT and CDR2 is YYEEEE. The J segment lost 6 bases and the V segment lost 4 bases, leaving 3 bases of the junction unmatched. The CDR3 loop reads CASSATGGEQYF. As DNA, the CDR3 is TGTGCCAGCAGCGCCACAGGGGGCGAGCAGTACTTC. The full variable domain, rest sourced from reference TRBV5-6 and TRBJ2-7, is DAGVTQSPTHLIKTRGQQVTLRCSPKSGHDTVSWYQQALGQGPQFIFQYYEEEERQRGNFPDRFSGHQFPNYSSELNVNALLLGDSALYLCASSATGGEQYFGPGTRLTVT.